Listed below are T cell receptor beta chains from one sample, sequenced in a study of blood T cells in healthy people across ages. Each CDR3 protein gets one entry after TCRdb re-called the 5' RACE reads with MiXCR. The table has over 1,500,000 distinct CDR3 sequences, roughly 43% seen once. Sequencing was done on a sample of blood. These receptors were obtained from a human donor in good health. The CDR3 runs from the conserved cysteine through the conserved F or W. Each record gives: V gene, D gene, clone size, J gene, CDR3 DNA, CDR3 protein. The D gene is left open where the match is weak. The listing skips clone size in some rows; elsewhere it reads once, few, many or a size class.

v_gene: TRBV5-6
d_gene: -
abundance: -
j_gene: TRBJ2-3
CDR3nt: TGTGCCAGCAGCTTGCCGGTAAACACAGATACGCAGTATTTT
CDR3aa: CASSLPVNTDTQYF

v_gene: TRBV19
d_gene: -
abundance: -
j_gene: TRBJ2-7
CDR3nt: TGTGCCAGTAGTATGAGGGGCCCGTACGAGCAGTACTTC
CDR3aa: CASSMRGPYEQYF

v_gene: TRBV7-2
d_gene: TRBD2
abundance: few
j_gene: TRBJ2-7
CDR3nt: TGTGCCAGCAGCTACGGTTCTGCGGGGGGGACCTACGAGCAGTACTTC
CDR3aa: CASSYGSAGGTYEQYF

v_gene: TRBV5-1
d_gene: -
abundance: -
j_gene: TRBJ2-7
CDR3nt: TGCGCCAGCAGCTTTGAACAGGCTTCCTACGAGCAGTACTTC
CDR3aa: CASSFEQASYEQYF

v_gene: TRBV12-3/TRBV12-4
d_gene: TRBD1
abundance: few
j_gene: TRBJ2-1
CDR3nt: TGTGCCAGCAGTAGCTGGGCAGGGGGTTATTACAATGAGCAGTTCTTC
CDR3aa: CASSSWAGGYYNEQFF

v_gene: TRBV6-2/TRBV6-3
d_gene: -
abundance: -
j_gene: TRBJ2-7
CDR3nt: TGTGCCAGCAGTTACTCGATTCGACAGACCTACGAGCAGTACTTC
CDR3aa: CASSYSIRQTYEQYF

v_gene: TRBV7-9
d_gene: -
abundance: few
j_gene: TRBJ2-7
CDR3nt: TGTGCCAGCAGCCACGCTGGGGGCTACGAGCAGTACTTC
CDR3aa: CASSHAGGYEQYF

v_gene: TRBV20-1
d_gene: -
abundance: few
j_gene: TRBJ2-2
CDR3nt: TGCAGTGCTAGAGTTATTTTGGCGGGGGCCTTAAACACCGGGGAGCTGTTTTTT
CDR3aa: CSARVILAGALNTGELFF

v_gene: TRBV27
d_gene: -
abundance: -
j_gene: TRBJ2-5
CDR3nt: TGTGCCAGCCTGACAGTTGATGGAGAGACCCAGTACTTC
CDR3aa: CASLTVDGETQYF

v_gene: TRBV7-2
d_gene: -
abundance: once
j_gene: TRBJ1-3
CDR3nt: TGTGCCAGCAGCTTCGGACAGTCCTTCTCTGGAAACACCATATATTTT
CDR3aa: CASSFGQSFSGNTIYF

v_gene: TRBV5-1
d_gene: TRBD1
abundance: -
j_gene: TRBJ2-7
CDR3nt: TGCGCCAGCCATTCCACAGGGGTCCGGACTTCCGAGCAGTACTTC
CDR3aa: CASHSTGVRTSEQYF

v_gene: TRBV29-1
d_gene: -
abundance: few
j_gene: TRBJ2-5
CDR3nt: TGCAGCGTTGTCTTTGGAGAGACCCAGTACTTC
CDR3aa: CSVVFGETQYF

v_gene: TRBV30
d_gene: -
abundance: few
j_gene: TRBJ1-1
CDR3nt: TGTGCCTGGAGTAACGGGCTGAACACTGAAGCTTTCTTT
CDR3aa: CAWSNGLNTEAFF

v_gene: TRBV2
d_gene: -
abundance: -
j_gene: TRBJ2-7
CDR3nt: TGTGCCAGCAGTGAATCCCGGTATCGACCGGACAGCTCGAACGAGCAGTACTTC
CDR3aa: CASSESRYRPDSSNEQYF

v_gene: TRBV7-6
d_gene: TRBD1
abundance: -
j_gene: TRBJ1-2
CDR3nt: TGTGCCAGCAGCTTATCTCCCGGGACAGGGGTTGCGGAGATCGACTATGGCTACACCTTC
CDR3aa: CASSLSPGTGVAEIDYGYTF

v_gene: TRBV12-5
d_gene: -
abundance: -
j_gene: TRBJ1-1
CDR3nt: TGTGCTAGTGGTTTGCCCGAGGGAAGGTGGGCTGAAGCTTTCTTT
CDR3aa: CASGLPEGRWAEAFF

v_gene: TRBV7-8
d_gene: -
abundance: few
j_gene: TRBJ1-4
CDR3nt: TGTGCCAGCAGCTCCGCAGGGGCCCCTAATGAAAAACTGTTTTTT
CDR3aa: CASSSAGAPNEKLFF

v_gene: TRBV29-1
d_gene: -
abundance: few
j_gene: TRBJ2-7
CDR3nt: TGCAGCGTTACTCTCCCCTCGGGTGGCTACGAGCAGTACTTC
CDR3aa: CSVTLPSGGYEQYF

v_gene: TRBV7-2
d_gene: -
abundance: -
j_gene: TRBJ2-7
CDR3nt: TGTGCCAGCAGCTCCTTCGACAGGAGCGAGCAGTACTTC
CDR3aa: CASSSFDRSEQYF

v_gene: TRBV20-1
d_gene: -
abundance: -
j_gene: TRBJ1-5
CDR3nt: TGCAGTGCTACCGACGTCAACAATCAGCCCCAGCATTTT
CDR3aa: CSATDVNNQPQHF

v_gene: TRBV18
d_gene: TRBD1
abundance: -
j_gene: TRBJ2-1
CDR3nt: TGTGCCAGCTCACCAACCAGACAGGGGACCTACAATGAGCAGTTCTTC
CDR3aa: CASSPTRQGTYNEQFF

v_gene: TRBV12-3/TRBV12-4
d_gene: -
abundance: few
j_gene: TRBJ1-2
CDR3nt: TGTGCCAGCAGTTCCAGGACAGTTTCCTATGGCTACACCTTC
CDR3aa: CASSSRTVSYGYTF

v_gene: TRBV10-3
d_gene: -
abundance: few
j_gene: TRBJ1-2
CDR3nt: TGTGCCATCAGTCCGAGGAGGGGCATCTTGGGCTACACCTTC
CDR3aa: CAISPRRGILGYTF

v_gene: TRBV9
d_gene: TRBD1
abundance: -
j_gene: TRBJ2-1
CDR3nt: TGTGCCAGCAGCCCCCGACAGGGTATGAATGAGCAGTTCTTC
CDR3aa: CASSPRQGMNEQFF

v_gene: TRBV29-1
d_gene: -
abundance: -
j_gene: TRBJ2-1
CDR3nt: TGCAGCGTTTATGGGGGGTCAGGGGAGCAGTTCTTC
CDR3aa: CSVYGGSGEQFF

v_gene: TRBV20-1
d_gene: TRBD2
abundance: -
j_gene: TRBJ2-1
CDR3nt: TGCAGTGCTAGAATCGGGACTAGCGGGGGGTCATACAATGAGCAGTTCTTC
CDR3aa: CSARIGTSGGSYNEQFF

v_gene: TRBV3-1
d_gene: TRBD2
abundance: few
j_gene: TRBJ2-1
CDR3nt: TGTGCCAGCAGCCAAGGGCTAGCGGGGGGTGGAAAGCAGTTCTTC
CDR3aa: CASSQGLAGGGKQFF

v_gene: TRBV7-3
d_gene: TRBD2
abundance: -
j_gene: TRBJ2-1
CDR3nt: TGTGCCAGCAGCTTACGCGGCGGGAGTTCTCCCAATGAGCAGTTCTTC
CDR3aa: CASSLRGGSSPNEQFF

v_gene: TRBV29-1
d_gene: -
abundance: few
j_gene: TRBJ1-2
CDR3nt: TGCAGCGGGTCACCGGGATCACAATATGGCTACACCTTC
CDR3aa: CSGSPGSQYGYTF

v_gene: TRBV7-2
d_gene: -
abundance: few
j_gene: TRBJ1-2
CDR3nt: TGTGCCAGCAGCCCAGGGATCGGTGGCTACACCTTC
CDR3aa: CASSPGIGGYTF

v_gene: TRBV7-3
d_gene: TRBD1
abundance: once
j_gene: TRBJ1-1
CDR3nt: TGTGCCAGCAGTCTTACTTACAGGGGTGCGAACACTGAAGCTTTCTTT
CDR3aa: CASSLTYRGANTEAFF

v_gene: TRBV30
d_gene: -
abundance: -
j_gene: TRBJ1-2
CDR3nt: TGTGCCTGGAAGAGGGGGGGGGTTCTCTCACATTTCAGGAACTATGGCTACACCTTC
CDR3aa: CAWKRGGVLSHFRNYGYTF

v_gene: TRBV4-3
d_gene: TRBD1
abundance: few
j_gene: TRBJ2-4
CDR3nt: TGCGCCAGCAGCCCATTGACCGGGACAGGGGATGAGCAGTACTTC
CDR3aa: CASSPLTGTGDEQYF

v_gene: TRBV11-2
d_gene: -
abundance: -
j_gene: TRBJ1-5
CDR3nt: TGTGCCAGCAGTCCTACGGGACCTGGGGGCAATCAGCCCCAGCATTTT
CDR3aa: CASSPTGPGGNQPQHF

v_gene: TRBV15
d_gene: TRBD1
abundance: -
j_gene: TRBJ2-7
CDR3nt: TGTGCCACCAGCAGAGTGTTACAGGGGTCCTACGAGCAGTACTTC
CDR3aa: CATSRVLQGSYEQYF

v_gene: TRBV6-5
d_gene: -
abundance: few
j_gene: TRBJ2-1
CDR3nt: TGTGCCAGCAGTTACTCAGTCGCCGGGGAGCAGTTCTTC
CDR3aa: CASSYSVAGEQFF

v_gene: TRBV29-1
d_gene: TRBD2
abundance: few
j_gene: TRBJ2-5
CDR3nt: TGCAGCGTTGTTCCGGAGCGGGGCCCCAAAGAGACCCAGTACTTC
CDR3aa: CSVVPERGPKETQYF

v_gene: TRBV6-2/TRBV6-3
d_gene: -
abundance: -
j_gene: TRBJ1-1
CDR3nt: TGTGCCAGCAGAGGCAGGGGAGTGAACACTGAAGCTTTCTTT
CDR3aa: CASRGRGVNTEAFF

v_gene: TRBV5-1
d_gene: -
abundance: -
j_gene: TRBJ2-5
CDR3nt: TGCGCCAGCAGCTTGGAGCCCGCCCAAGAGACCCAGTACTTC
CDR3aa: CASSLEPAQETQYF

v_gene: TRBV27
d_gene: -
abundance: -
j_gene: TRBJ2-4
CDR3nt: TGTGCCAGCAGTTCGTCCGTGTGGGGAACCAAAAACATTCAGTACTTC
CDR3aa: CASSSSVWGTKNIQYF

v_gene: TRBV3-1
d_gene: -
abundance: -
j_gene: TRBJ2-7
CDR3nt: TGTGCCAGCAGCCAAGACGAAAGGACACCGTTCTACGAGCAGTACTTC
CDR3aa: CASSQDERTPFYEQYF

v_gene: TRBV4-2
d_gene: -
abundance: -
j_gene: TRBJ2-1
CDR3nt: TGTGCCAGCGGGGCGGCTAGCGAGGAGGAATACTACAATGAGCAGTTCTTC
CDR3aa: CASGAASEEEYYNEQFF

v_gene: TRBV9
d_gene: -
abundance: -
j_gene: TRBJ2-1
CDR3nt: TGTGCCAGCAGCGTAACGGTTAGCATGCGAGGTGAGCAGTTCTTC
CDR3aa: CASSVTVSMRGEQFF

v_gene: TRBV6-1
d_gene: TRBD1
abundance: few
j_gene: TRBJ1-6
CDR3nt: TGTGCCATCGCCTGGGACAGGGACAATTCACCCCTCCACTTT
CDR3aa: CAIAWDRDNSPLHF

v_gene: TRBV4-2
d_gene: -
abundance: -
j_gene: TRBJ1-4
CDR3nt: TGTGCCAGCAGCCAAGGGGAAGTGATTAATGAAAAACTGTTTTTT
CDR3aa: CASSQGEVINEKLFF

v_gene: TRBV21-1
d_gene: -
abundance: once
j_gene: TRBJ1-5
CDR3nt: TGTGCCAGCAGCAAGAAGTGGCTAAATCAGCCCCAGCATTTT
CDR3aa: CASSKKWLNQPQHF

v_gene: TRBV6-5
d_gene: -
abundance: -
j_gene: TRBJ1-1
CDR3nt: TGTGCCAGCAGTCCTCATGCGGGGAACACTGAAGCTTTCTTT
CDR3aa: CASSPHAGNTEAFF

v_gene: TRBV2
d_gene: TRBD2
abundance: -
j_gene: TRBJ2-7
CDR3nt: TGTGCCAGCGGTGAGAGCGGGGGTTACTCCTACGGGCAGTACTTC
CDR3aa: CASGESGGYSYGQYF

v_gene: TRBV14
d_gene: TRBD1
abundance: few
j_gene: TRBJ2-3
CDR3nt: TGTGCCAGCAGCCAAGAGTGGACAGGGGATCCTGATACGCAGTATTTT
CDR3aa: CASSQEWTGDPDTQYF

v_gene: TRBV10-3
d_gene: -
abundance: -
j_gene: TRBJ2-1
CDR3nt: TGTGCCATCAGTGAGTCGACTGGAAGACTCAATGAGCAGTTCTTC
CDR3aa: CAISESTGRLNEQFF